This T cell receptor beta chain derives from a study of blood T cell repertoires in COVID-19. Study details: Sites in the United States, Italy and Spain provided acute and convalescent COVID-19 samples. The cDNA or gDNA used as material had been derived from T cells, B-cell-depleted T cells, or PBMCs.

V lost 5 bases and J lost 3, with 22 bases in between. In germline, CDR1 is KGHDR, CDR2 SFDVKD. The CDR3 has 17 amino acids. Original processing methods: Counts of nucleated cells, estimated from reference gene primer amplification, were obtained. Produced via immunoSEQ multiplex PCR; TCRdb's table is partial and in-frame only. D and trimming were read from the DNA, whereas the V and J calls and clone size are those reported in that table. The repertoire consists of about 340,000 clones, with over 70% occurring once and the leading ten covering under 3%. The sample comprised peripheral blood. The chain employs TRBV24-1 and TRBJ2-7; TRBD2 is a possible D gene (8 bases). The receptor was derived from a young man with active or convalescent COVID-19. The DNA of the CDR3 is TGTGCCACCAGTGTGGGGACAGCGCTAGCGGGCTGCTACGAGCAGTACTTC. Encoded protein: CATSVGTALAGCYEQYF.